The TCR beta chain under discussion was sequenced for a study of CD8 T cells in Susac syndrome. General observations from the study: Acknowledgment was made by the study that its TCR sequencing and HLA analysis involved a relatively small number of individuals.

Germline assignment: CDR1 SGHRS and CDR2 YFSETQ. The V gene end was trimmed by 4 bases and the J gene end by 2 bases; junction bases not matched to a gene: 20. The CDR3 is 19 residues long. RNA amounts of about 0.45 to 1 ug underwent reverse transcription with random hexamers. Amplification of TCR beta CDR3 across 54 Vbeta and 13 Jbeta was performed with immunoSEQ multiplex PCR. In TCRdb, the immunoSEQ multiplex PCR reads were re-called with MiXCR into one record per CDR3 protein. The sample lists 250,000 to 300,000 distinct CDR3 sequences, around 84% occurring once. The study sequenced TCR beta in blood CD8+ and CD4+ T cells. Treatment-naive patients with stable or active relapsing-remitting disease served as multiple sclerosis controls. About this clonotype: Its antigen is unknown.

The source is a human donor with multiple sclerosis. The sequencing input was CD8+ T cells from PBMCs. This chain joins TRBV5-1 and TRBJ2-7; 8 bases agree with TRBD1. The CDR3 DNA is TGCGCCAGCAGCCGCCCAGCAGGGGGCCTTGGCGGGACCCCCTACGAGCAGTACTTC. Encoded protein: CASSRPAGGLGGTPYEQYF.